These 15 T cell receptor beta chains came from one sample sequenced in a study of cytotoxic CD8 clonotypes in ibrutinib-treated CLL. Only in-frame clones appear in the TCRdb table, and some are missing; sequencing was by immunoSEQ multiplex PCR. The table shows 150,000 or so clones, with roughly three quarters occurring only once. The source material was PBMCs, sampled after 12 months of ibrutinib treatment. The source of these receptors is a human donor with chronic lymphocytic leukemia.

This clone is a singleton in its sample. This chain links TRBV30 with TRBJ2-7; TRBD2 agrees at 9 bases. Germline loops: CDR1 GTSNPN, CDR2 SVGIG (reference sequence). Trimming cost V 7 bases and J 6 bases; bases outside gene matches: 10. The CDR3 is 13 residues long. The CDR3 reads CAYRTSVWGEQYF. Written as DNA, the CDR3 is TGTGCCTATAGGACTAGCGTTTGGGGCGAGCAGTACTTC.

This clone showed up just a few times. V and J are TRBV28 and TRBJ1-5; D perhaps matches TRBD1 (5 bases). From germline, CDR1 is MDHEN and CDR2 SYDVKM. Trimming took off 5 bases at V and 0 bases at J, with 11 bases between the two ends. This CDR3 comprises 15 residues. CDR3 bases: TGTGCCAGCAGTCAGACAGAATATAGCAATCAGCCCCAGCATTTT. Encoded protein: CASSQTEYSNQPQHF.

The chain links TRBV7-9 to TRBJ2-7, with no clear D. Germline-derived CDR1 and CDR2 are SEHNR and FQNEAQ (reference sequence). The CDR3 loop spans 11 amino acids. Trimming pared 5 bases from V and 7 bases from J, leaving 9 bases between. CDR3 nucleotide sequence: TGTGCCAGCAGCGTCACGGGTGAGCAGTACTTC. It yields the protein CASSVTGEQYF.

V usage is TRBV27 and J usage is TRBJ2-1; TRBD2 aligns across 7 bases. The V gene's germline CDR1 is MNHEY and CDR2 SMNVEV (reference sequence). This CDR3 is 16 amino acids long. J lost 0 bases, V lost 2 bases, and 4 bases had no gene match. The CDR3 reads CASSLVWTSSYNEQFF. CDR3 nucleotide sequence: TGTGCCAGCAGTTTAGTGTGGACTAGCTCCTACAATGAGCAGTTCTTC.

The chain employs TRBV27 and TRBJ2-7; possible D gene TRBD1, 6 bases. Trimming shortened V by 1 base and J by 6 bases, and 19 bases separated the two germline ends. Looked up from germline, CDR1 is MNHEY and CDR2 is SMNVEV (reference sequence). The CDR3 has 16 residues. The DNA for the CDR3 is TGTGCCAGCAGTTTATTGGGGGCCCCACCCCGTTCCGAGCAGTACTTC. This sequence encodes CASSLLGAPPRSEQYF.

This clone was observed a few times. The chain carries TRBV4-3 and TRBJ1-5; maybe TRBD1 (5 bases). Trimming cost V 1 base and J 8 bases, with 12 bases left between them. The CDR3 runs to 14 residues. The germline gives CDR1 LGHNA, CDR2 YSLEER. CDR3 loop: CASSQGWDVEPQHF. CDR3 sequence (DNA): TGCGCCAGCAGCCAAGGTTGGGACGTGGAGCCCCAGCATTTT.

The chain combines TRBV30 with TRBJ1-1, with D hard to call. Between the trimmed V and J ends, which lost 5 bases and 4 bases, there was a span of 11 bases. The CDR3 is made up of 12 amino acids. Germline V gene data show CDR1 as GTSNPN and CDR2 as SVGIG (reference sequence). CDR3 residues: CAWGPVPTEAFF. CDR3 bases: TGTGCCTGGGGACCTGTCCCCACTGAAGCTTTCTTT. The full variable domain, with the rest looked up from reference TRBV30 and TRBJ1-1, is SQTIHQWPATLVQPVGSPLSLECTVEGTSNPNLYWYRQAAGRGLQLLFYSVGIGQISSEVPQNLSASRPQDRQFILSSKKLLLSDSGFYLCAWGPVPTEAFFGQGTRLTVV.

The CDR3 nucleotides read TGTGCCATCAGTGAGTCGACTAGCGGGAGCAGGGAGACCCAGTACTTC. Translating it yields CAISESTSGSRETQYF. The chain couples TRBV10-3 to TRBJ2-5; 12 positions agree with TRBD2. CDR1 ENHRY and CDR2 SYGVKD come from the germline V gene. Unmatched junction bases numbered 4, after V lost 0 bases and J lost 5 bases. The CDR3 spans 16 residues.

The chain joins TRBV7-9 to TRBJ1-2; D is uncertain. Deletions cut 7 bases from V and 2 bases from J, with 17 bases between. Germline loops: CDR1 SEHNR, CDR2 FQNEAQ (reference sequence). The CDR3 length is 15 residues. CDR3 sequence (DNA): TGTGCCAGCACCCCATCGGGCGCAGAAAACTATGGCTACACCTTC. Its translation: CASTPSGAENYGYTF.

The chain couples TRBV30 to TRBJ1-1; D gene unclear. V was clipped by 1 base and J by 2 bases, with 8 bases between them. The CDR3 is made up of 13 amino acids. In germline, CDR1 is GTSNPN, CDR2 SVGIG (reference sequence). The CDR3 here is CAWSANKNTEAFF. CDR3 DNA: TGTGCCTGGAGTGCTAACAAAAACACTGAAGCTTTCTTT.

This chain joins TRBV18 and TRBJ1-3; 9 nucleotides line up with TRBD1. CDR1 is KGHSH and CDR2 is LQKENI in the germline V gene. The V and J ends lost 3 bases and 4 bases, in that order; junction bases with no gene match: 1. CDR3 length: 14 amino acids. This chain's CDR3 is CASSPTGGGNTIYF. The CDR3 nucleotides read TGTGCCAGCTCACCGACAGGGGGAGGAAACACCATATATTTT. Based on the CDR3 plus reference TRBV18 and TRBJ1-3, the full variable domain is NAGVMQNPRHLVRRRGQEARLRCSPMKGHSHVYWYRQLPEEGLKFMVYLQKENIIDESGMPKERFSAEFPKEGPSILRIQQVVRGDSAAYFCASSPTGGGNTIYFGEGSWLTVV.

This chain joins TRBV9 and TRBJ1-2, with a weak D call TRBD1 (6 bases). In germline, CDR1 is SGDLS, CDR2 YYNGEE. Trimming left V 2 bases short and J 8 bases short, with 16 bases between. The CDR3 extends over 14 amino acids. The CDR3 DNA is TGTGCCAGCAGCGTGGGGGCCGCATCGCTGGGCTACACCTTC. Encoded protein: CASSVGAASLGYTF.

The chain recombines TRBV19 with TRBJ2-1, with D possibly matching TRBD1 (6 bases). CDR3 length: 17 amino acids. The germline CDR1 and CDR2 sequences are LNHDA and SQIVND (reference sequence). Between the trimmed V and J ends, which lost 6 bases and 0 bases, there was a span of 18 bases. The CDR3 DNA is TGTGCCAGTAGATCAAGTAGGGGACAAAACTCCTACAATGAGCAGTTCTTC. Translation gives CASRSSRGQNSYNEQFF.

This clone was detected a few times. The same CDR3 arises from other DNA sequences in this sample as well. The chain joins TRBV28 to TRBJ2-4, with D possibly matching TRBD1 (5 bases). The CDR3 extends over 14 amino acids. Germline V gene lookup returns CDR1 MDHEN and CDR2 SYDVKM. The V end was cut by 6 bases, the J end by 0 bases, with 9 bases between. CDR3 sequence (DNA): TGTGCCAGCAGAGACAGTTTAGCCAAAAACATTCAGTACTTC. It specifies CASRDSLAKNIQYF. The complete variable domain, with remaining parts taken from reference TRBV28 and TRBJ2-4, reads DVKVTQSSRYLVKRTGEKVFLECVQDMDHENMFWYRQDPGLGLRLIYFSYDVKMKEKGDIPEGYSVSREKKERFSLILESASTNQTSMYLCASRDSLAKNIQYFGAGTRLSVL.

This rearrangement joins TRBV19 to TRBJ1-1, with 8 bases lining up with TRBD1. This CDR3 region has 14 residues. The germline gives CDR1 LNHDA, CDR2 SQIVND (reference sequence). Trimming at V came to 4 bases and at J to 4 bases, leaving 5 bases not matched to a gene. CDR3 residues: CASSTMTGATEAFF. The DNA of the CDR3 is TGTGCCAGTAGTACAATGACAGGGGCCACTGAAGCTTTCTTT.